The rows below give T cell receptor beta chains drawn from one sample of a study of blood T cell repertoires in COVID-19. Profiled with immunoSEQ multiplex PCR; TCRdb holds only in-frame clones, not every one. The sample yields about 97,000 clones, about four fifths seen once. Sequenced material: peripheral blood. The receptors come from a man between 40 and 49 years old with active or convalescent COVID-19. The CDR3 runs from the conserved cysteine through the conserved F or W. D genes are given only for firm matches. Rows give clone size only sometimes, using once, few, many, or a class for an expanded clone.

d_call: -
j_call: TRBJ1-5
clone_size: -
v_call: TRBV6-6
cdr3_length: 17
cdr3_nt: TGTGCCAGCAGTCGCTTAGAAGACAGGTTTGGCAATCAGCCCCAGCATTTT
cdr3_aa: CASSRLEDRFGNQPQHF

d_call: -
j_call: TRBJ1-2
clone_size: -
v_call: TRBV12-3/TRBV12-4
cdr3_length: 12
cdr3_nt: TGTGCCAGCAGTTTGGCAGGGTATGGCTACACCTTC
cdr3_aa: CASSLAGYGYTF

d_call: -
j_call: TRBJ2-7
clone_size: -
v_call: TRBV5-1
cdr3_length: 14
cdr3_nt: TGCGCCAGCAGCTTGGATCTAGGGGCCTACGAGCAGTACTTC
cdr3_aa: CASSLDLGAYEQYF

d_call: -
j_call: TRBJ2-5
clone_size: -
v_call: TRBV6-5
cdr3_length: 11
cdr3_nt: TGTGCCAGCAGCGACTTAGAGACCCAGTACTTC
cdr3_aa: CASSDLETQYF

d_call: -
j_call: TRBJ1-5
clone_size: -
v_call: TRBV5-8
cdr3_length: 14
cdr3_nt: TGTGCCAGCAGCTTGGAACAGGGTGGGCAGCCCCAGCATTTT
cdr3_aa: CASSLEQGGQPQHF

d_call: TRBD1
j_call: TRBJ1-2
clone_size: -
v_call: TRBV6-5
cdr3_length: 14
cdr3_nt: TGTGCCAGCAGCCCCTGGACAGGAAAGTATGGCTACACCTTC
cdr3_aa: CASSPWTGKYGYTF

d_call: TRBD1
j_call: TRBJ2-1
clone_size: -
v_call: TRBV5-1
cdr3_length: 15
cdr3_nt: TGCGCCAGCAGCTTAGGACAGGTCTTGAACAATGAGCAGTTCTTC
cdr3_aa: CASSLGQVLNNEQFF

d_call: -
j_call: TRBJ2-3
clone_size: -
v_call: TRBV27
cdr3_length: 16
cdr3_nt: TGTGCCAGCAGTTACCGAGCGGCCCTTGGCACAGATACGCAGTATTTT
cdr3_aa: CASSYRAALGTDTQYF

d_call: TRBD1
j_call: TRBJ1-2
clone_size: -
v_call: TRBV12-3/TRBV12-4
cdr3_length: 12
cdr3_nt: TGTGCCAGCAGCCGACAGGGCTATGGCTACACCTTC
cdr3_aa: CASSRQGYGYTF

d_call: TRBD1
j_call: TRBJ2-5
clone_size: -
v_call: TRBV4-3
cdr3_length: 16
cdr3_nt: TGCGCCAGCAGCCAAGACTTAGACAGGGGGTGGGAGACCCAGTACTTC
cdr3_aa: CASSQDLDRGWETQYF

d_call: -
j_call: TRBJ2-1
clone_size: -
v_call: TRBV20-1
cdr3_length: 11
cdr3_nt: TGCAGTGCTAGAGTTGCGTATGAGCAGTTCTTC
cdr3_aa: CSARVAYEQFF

d_call: TRBD1
j_call: TRBJ2-6
clone_size: -
v_call: TRBV7-6
cdr3_length: 17
cdr3_nt: TGTGCCAGCAGCCCCTGGACAGGAAGCTCTGGGGCCAACGTCCTGACTTTC
cdr3_aa: CASSPWTGSSGANVLTF

d_call: TRBD1
j_call: TRBJ2-7
clone_size: -
v_call: TRBV7-3
cdr3_length: 13
cdr3_nt: TGTGCCAGCAGCTCCGGGACAGCAGACGAGCAGTACTTC
cdr3_aa: CASSSGTADEQYF

d_call: TRBD2
j_call: TRBJ2-1
clone_size: -
v_call: TRBV4-2
cdr3_length: 18
cdr3_nt: TGTGCCAGCAGCCAACGGGGACTAGCGGGGGTTGAAAACAATGAGCAGTTCTTC
cdr3_aa: CASSQRGLAGVENNEQFF

d_call: TRBD2
j_call: TRBJ2-2
clone_size: -
v_call: TRBV7-2
cdr3_length: 13
cdr3_nt: TGTGCCAGCAGGGAGCTAGCGGCCGGGGAGCTGTTTTTT
cdr3_aa: CASRELAAGELFF

d_call: -
j_call: TRBJ2-7
clone_size: -
v_call: TRBV7-2
cdr3_length: 12
cdr3_nt: TGTGCCAGCAGTCTAACCTCCTACGAGCAGTACTTC
cdr3_aa: CASSLTSYEQYF

d_call: -
j_call: TRBJ1-5
clone_size: -
v_call: TRBV29-1
cdr3_length: 14
cdr3_nt: TGCAGCGTTAGTGAGGGCATAGAATATCAGCCCCAGCATTTT
cdr3_aa: CSVSEGIEYQPQHF

d_call: -
j_call: TRBJ2-5
clone_size: -
v_call: TRBV3-1/TRBV3-2
cdr3_length: 15
cdr3_nt: TGTGCCAGCAGCCAAGATAGACAGCACCAAGAGACCCAGTACTTC
cdr3_aa: CASSQDRQHQETQYF

d_call: -
j_call: TRBJ2-6
clone_size: -
v_call: TRBV6-2/TRBV6-3
cdr3_length: 15
cdr3_nt: TGTGCCAGCAGTTATTCCGGGGCTGGGGCCAACGTCCTGACTTTC
cdr3_aa: CASSYSGAGANVLTF

d_call: -
j_call: TRBJ2-7
clone_size: few
v_call: TRBV6-2/TRBV6-3
cdr3_length: 14
cdr3_nt: TGTGCCAGCAGTTACTCGATGACAGGCACGGTAGTGAACTTC
cdr3_aa: CASSYSMTGTVVNF

d_call: TRBD1
j_call: TRBJ1-6
clone_size: many
v_call: TRBV2
cdr3_length: 14
cdr3_nt: TGTGCCAGCAGTGTTGGGACAGATAATTCACCCCTCCACTTT
cdr3_aa: CASSVGTDNSPLHF

d_call: -
j_call: TRBJ2-7
clone_size: -
v_call: TRBV11-2
cdr3_length: 12
cdr3_nt: TGTGCCAGCAGCTTGGACACCTACGAGCAGTACTTC
cdr3_aa: CASSLDTYEQYF

d_call: -
j_call: TRBJ1-4
clone_size: -
v_call: TRBV7-9
cdr3_length: 16
cdr3_nt: TGTGCCAGCAGCCCCGGACAGATAGCAACTAATGAAAAACTGTTTTTT
cdr3_aa: CASSPGQIATNEKLFF

d_call: TRBD2
j_call: TRBJ2-7
clone_size: -
v_call: TRBV19
cdr3_length: 13
cdr3_nt: TGTGCCAGCTCGACTAGCGGCTTCTGGGAGCAGTACTTC
cdr3_aa: CASSTSGFWEQYF

d_call: -
j_call: TRBJ1-6
clone_size: -
v_call: TRBV30
cdr3_length: 13
cdr3_nt: TGTGCCTGGAGTGTACTTAGTAATTCACCCCTCCACTTT
cdr3_aa: CAWSVLSNSPLHF

d_call: -
j_call: TRBJ1-2
clone_size: -
v_call: TRBV12-3/TRBV12-4
cdr3_length: 13
cdr3_nt: TGTGCCAGCAGGAAACAGGGTGACCCTGGCTACACCTTC
cdr3_aa: CASRKQGDPGYTF

d_call: -
j_call: TRBJ2-7
clone_size: few
v_call: TRBV5-6
cdr3_length: 14
cdr3_nt: TGTGCCAGCAGCTTGGAGGTAGCTTGGAGCGAGCAGTACTTC
cdr3_aa: CASSLEVAWSEQYF

d_call: TRBD1
j_call: TRBJ1-1
clone_size: -
v_call: TRBV27
cdr3_length: 13
cdr3_nt: TGTGCCAGCAGTCCAGGGACAGCTAGTGAAGCTTTCTTT
cdr3_aa: CASSPGTASEAFF

d_call: TRBD1
j_call: TRBJ2-2
clone_size: -
v_call: TRBV5-1
cdr3_length: 17
cdr3_nt: TGCGCCAGCACCCTGGGACAGGGGAAAAGTGGCACCGGGGAGCTGTTTTTT
cdr3_aa: CASTLGQGKSGTGELFF

d_call: -
j_call: TRBJ1-1
clone_size: -
v_call: TRBV7-2
cdr3_length: 16
cdr3_nt: TGTGCCAGCAGCCCCCGCACCTCGACAGTGAACACTGAAGCTTTCTTT
cdr3_aa: CASSPRTSTVNTEAFF

d_call: -
j_call: TRBJ2-7
clone_size: -
v_call: TRBV5-1
cdr3_length: 14
cdr3_nt: TGCGCCAGCAGCTTGGACGGCAGGGACTACGAGCAGTACTTC
cdr3_aa: CASSLDGRDYEQYF

d_call: TRBD2
j_call: TRBJ2-2
clone_size: -
v_call: TRBV13
cdr3_length: 17
cdr3_nt: TGTGCCAGCAGCCCAGCCCCCGGGACTAGCCGCGCCGGGGAGCTGTTTTTT
cdr3_aa: CASSPAPGTSRAGELFF

d_call: -
j_call: TRBJ2-7
clone_size: few
v_call: TRBV6-1
cdr3_length: 15
cdr3_nt: TGTGCCAGCAGTGAAGAGCCAGGAAGCTCCTACGAGCAGTACTTC
cdr3_aa: CASSEEPGSSYEQYF

d_call: TRBD2
j_call: TRBJ2-5
clone_size: -
v_call: TRBV6-1
cdr3_length: 16
cdr3_nt: TGTGCCAGCAGTGATCCGGGACTAGCGGGGGAAAAGACCCAGTACTTC
cdr3_aa: CASSDPGLAGEKTQYF

d_call: TRBD1
j_call: TRBJ2-7
clone_size: -
v_call: TRBV5-1
cdr3_length: 16
cdr3_nt: TGCGCCAGCAGCTTCGATGTCTCGGGGACAGGGGGCGAGCAGTACTTC
cdr3_aa: CASSFDVSGTGGEQYF

d_call: TRBD1
j_call: TRBJ1-2
clone_size: once
v_call: TRBV19
cdr3_length: 16
cdr3_nt: TGTGCCACTTCCGGGACAGGGGGAGAAGGGAACTATGGCTACACCTTC
cdr3_aa: CATSGTGGEGNYGYTF

d_call: TRBD2
j_call: TRBJ2-3
clone_size: -
v_call: TRBV3-1/TRBV3-2
cdr3_length: 15
cdr3_nt: TGTGCCAGCAGCTTCGGACTAGCCTCCTCCGATACGCAGTATTTT
cdr3_aa: CASSFGLASSDTQYF

d_call: -
j_call: TRBJ1-3
clone_size: -
v_call: TRBV30
cdr3_length: 14
cdr3_nt: TGTGCCTGGAGCGCCGGGGATGGATGGAACACCATATATTTT
cdr3_aa: CAWSAGDGWNTIYF

d_call: TRBD1
j_call: TRBJ1-6
clone_size: -
v_call: TRBV23-1
cdr3_length: 17
cdr3_nt: TGCGCCAGCAGCCGGGACAGTTTAGTTCAAGATAATTCACCCCTCCACTTT
cdr3_aa: CASSRDSLVQDNSPLHF

d_call: TRBD1
j_call: TRBJ2-2
clone_size: -
v_call: TRBV7-2
cdr3_length: 19
cdr3_nt: TGTGCCAGCAGCTTAGCCCCGGACGACAGGGGGCGAAAGACCGGGGAGCTGTTTTTT
cdr3_aa: CASSLAPDDRGRKTGELFF

d_call: TRBD2
j_call: TRBJ2-5
clone_size: -
v_call: TRBV18
cdr3_length: 14
cdr3_nt: TGTGCCAGCTCGCTCACGGCGGGGGAAGAGACCCAGTACTTC
cdr3_aa: CASSLTAGEETQYF

d_call: -
j_call: TRBJ2-7
clone_size: -
v_call: TRBV12-5
cdr3_length: 15
cdr3_nt: TGTGCTAGTGGTTTGGAGGGGGGGGCGTCCTACGAGCAGTACTTC
cdr3_aa: CASGLEGGASYEQYF

d_call: TRBD1
j_call: TRBJ1-5
clone_size: few
v_call: TRBV6-5
cdr3_length: 15
cdr3_nt: TGTGCCAGCAGCCGGGACAGTACCTCAAATCAGCCCCAGCATTTT
cdr3_aa: CASSRDSTSNQPQHF

d_call: -
j_call: TRBJ1-3
clone_size: -
v_call: TRBV19
cdr3_length: 15
cdr3_nt: TGTGCCAGTAGTATACAGGGTGGGCCTGGAAACACCATATATTTT
cdr3_aa: CASSIQGGPGNTIYF

d_call: -
j_call: TRBJ2-3
clone_size: -
v_call: TRBV11-1
cdr3_length: 16
cdr3_nt: TGTGCCAGCAGCTTATGGGCAGGCTCCGGCACAGATACGCAGTATTTT
cdr3_aa: CASSLWAGSGTDTQYF

d_call: TRBD1
j_call: TRBJ2-2
clone_size: -
v_call: TRBV19
cdr3_length: 16
cdr3_nt: TGTGCCAGTAGTAAACCGGGACAGGAGTTCACCGGGGAGCTGTTTTTT
cdr3_aa: CASSKPGQEFTGELFF

d_call: -
j_call: TRBJ1-6
clone_size: -
v_call: TRBV6-2/TRBV6-3
cdr3_length: 14
cdr3_nt: TGTGCCAGCAGTTATCAGGGGTGGGATTCACCCCTCCACTTT
cdr3_aa: CASSYQGWDSPLHF

d_call: -
j_call: TRBJ1-1
clone_size: once
v_call: TRBV20-1
cdr3_length: 11
cdr3_nt: TGCAGTGCTAGGGCCTGGACAGAAGCTTTCTTT
cdr3_aa: CSARAWTEAFF

d_call: -
j_call: TRBJ2-2
clone_size: -
v_call: TRBV10-1
cdr3_length: 16
cdr3_nt: TGCGCCAGCAGTGAGCCCTTGTCCAGGCACCACGGGGAGCTGTTTTTT
cdr3_aa: CASSEPLSRHHGELFF

d_call: -
j_call: TRBJ1-3
clone_size: -
v_call: TRBV9
cdr3_length: 14
cdr3_nt: TGTGCCAGCAGCGGGGACAACGTAGGAAACACCATATATTTT
cdr3_aa: CASSGDNVGNTIYF

d_call: TRBD1
j_call: TRBJ2-5
clone_size: few
v_call: TRBV19
cdr3_length: 15
cdr3_nt: TGTGCCAGTAGTGAGGAACAGGGGGGTCAAGAGACCCAGTACTTC
cdr3_aa: CASSEEQGGQETQYF

d_call: TRBD2
j_call: TRBJ2-5
clone_size: -
v_call: TRBV9
cdr3_length: 15
cdr3_nt: TGTGCCAGCAGCGTAGGTAGCGGGGGGGGAGAGACCCAGTACTTC
cdr3_aa: CASSVGSGGGETQYF

d_call: TRBD2
j_call: TRBJ2-1
clone_size: -
v_call: TRBV27
cdr3_length: 16
cdr3_nt: TGTGCCAGCAGTTTGCAAGAAGCGGGGGGGCCGGGTGAGCAGTTCTTC
cdr3_aa: CASSLQEAGGPGEQFF

d_call: TRBD2
j_call: TRBJ2-5
clone_size: -
v_call: TRBV6-1
cdr3_length: 17
cdr3_nt: TGTGCCAGCAGTGAAGCACTAGCGGCCACCTTAGGGGAGACCCAGTACTTC
cdr3_aa: CASSEALAATLGETQYF